This TCR beta chain was sequenced in a study of blood T cell repertoires in COVID-19. Study overall: Samples taken during acute and convalescent COVID-19 were collected in the United States, Italy and Spain. The analysed material was cDNA or gDNA that came from T cells, B-cell-depleted T cells, or PBMCs.

In the study's own analysis: Counts of nucleated cells, estimated from reference gene primer amplification, were obtained. The assay was immunoSEQ multiplex PCR, and TCRdb's table has in-frame clones only and misses some. Clone size and the V and J calls come from that table; the DNA yielded D and trimming. The sample includes fewer than 500,000 clones, about nine tenths of them seen just once. Germline CDR1 reads MGHDK; CDR2 reads SYGVNS. V was cut by 2 bases and J by 1 base, with 12 bases left in between. There are 16 residues in the CDR3. This sequence joins TRBV25-1 and TRBJ1-5; D gene unclear. This sequence originates from a woman in her twenties or thirties with active or convalescent COVID-19. The sequencing sample was made of peripheral blood. This CDR3 reads CASSENFLPSNQPQHF. In nucleotides, the CDR3 is TGTGCCAGCAGTGAAAACTTTCTCCCAAGCAATCAGCCCCAGCATTTT.